The 9 T cell receptor beta chains given below trace back to one sample, sequenced in a study of shared clonotypes between healthy human individuals. The naive CD8 population came from CD45RO-negative cells selected for CCR7, without terminally differentiated effector memory CD45RA+ cells. Using immunoSEQ multiplex PCR, the repertoire was profiled, and TCRdb retains in-frame clones only, with some absent. The sample yields about 2.1 million clones, about 94% seen once. Material: naive CD8+ T cells from PBMCs. These TCRs come from a young man in good health. Some clones in this sample may be carry-over from other donors' samples.

This clone was recorded once. The chain has TRBV2 and TRBJ2-7; D may be TRBD2 (5 bases). The CDR3 extends over 13 amino acids. Germline-derived CDR1 and CDR2 are SNHLY and FYNNEI. The V and J ends lost 7 bases and 3 bases respectively, with 13 bases between them. CDR3 nucleotides: TGTGCCAGCATTGGGCTAGCTGACTACGAGCAGTACTTC. Its protein is CASIGLADYEQYF.

This chain joins TRBV19 and TRBJ2-7; TRBD2 matches 8 bases. This CDR3 has 14 amino acids. V was clipped by 5 bases and J by 2 bases; unmatched bases: 5. Germline V gives CDR1 LNHDA, CDR2 SQIVND (reference sequence). The CDR3 spells CASSPSGGPYEQYF. CDR3 DNA sequence: TGTGCCAGTAGTCCCTCGGGGGGGCCCTACGAGCAGTACTTC.

For this clone: Other DNA sequences in the sample encode the same CDR3. The gene calls are TRBV5-4 and TRBJ2-7; D may match TRBD1 or TRBD2 (5 bases each). The CDR3 covers 14 residues. In germline, CDR1 is SGHNT, CDR2 YYREEE (reference sequence). Trimming stripped 4 bases from V and 2 bases from J, with 13 bases between. This CDR3 reads CASSLGTGPYEQYF. DNA of the CDR3: TGTGCCAGCAGCCTAGGGACGGGACCCTACGAGCAGTACTTC.

This chain uses TRBV5-6 with TRBJ2-3, with 10 bases aligning to TRBD2. The germline gives CDR1 SGHDT, CDR2 YYEEEE. Unmatched junction bases numbered 10, after V lost 3 bases and J lost 6 bases. This CDR3 comprises 16 residues. CDR3 region: CASSSLGAGGPDTQYF. CDR3 coding DNA: TGTGCCAGCAGCTCCCTGGGAGCGGGAGGGCCCGATACGCAGTATTTT.

J is TRBJ2-7 and V is TRBV4-3, with a possible D match to TRBD1 (6 bases). The V and J ends lost 4 bases and 1 base respectively, with 20 bases between them. The V gene's germline CDR1 is LGHNA and CDR2 YSLEER. The CDR3 spans 17 residues. CDR3: CASSLGQYFLQSYEQYF. The CDR3 coding sequence is TGCGCCAGCAGCCTGGGACAATACTTCCTACAATCCTACGAGCAGTACTTC.

This clone has more than one count but fewer than ten. The V and J genes are TRBV25-1 and TRBJ1-3; D is unresolved. Trimming pared 8 bases from V and 0 bases from J, leaving 8 bases between. The CDR3 sequence is 13 residues long. Germline CDR1 is MGHDK and CDR2 is SYGVNS. The CDR3 nucleotides read TGTGCCAGCGGCACGGTCTCTGGAAACACCATATATTTT. It specifies CASGTVSGNTIYF. The full variable domain, with the rest looked up from reference TRBV25-1 and TRBJ1-3, is EADIYQTPRYLVIGTGKKITLECSQTMGHDKMYWYQQDPGMELHLIHYSYGVNSTEKGDLSSESTVSRIRTEHFPLTLESARPSHTSQYLCASGTVSGNTIYFGEGSWLTVV.

This chain joins TRBV11-3 and TRBJ2-1, with a tentative D call TRBD1 (5 bases). Trimming took 2 bases from V and 1 from J, leaving 12 bases between them. CDR3 length: 16 amino acids. Germline values: CDR1 SGHNT, CDR2 YENEEA. CDR3 loop: CASSLSREFSYNEQFF. The CDR3 DNA is TGTGCCAGCAGCTTAAGCAGGGAATTTTCCTACAATGAGCAGTTCTTC.

This chain connects TRBV4-3 to TRBJ2-4; possibly TRBD2 for D (5 bases). V lost 3 bases and J lost 1, with 10 bases in between. CDR1 and CDR2 from the germline V gene are LGHNA and YSLEER. There are 15 residues in the CDR3. CDR3 sequence (DNA): TGCGCCAGCAGCCAGATAACGGGGGCCAAAAACATTCAGTACTTC. Translated: CASSQITGAKNIQYF.

The chain carries TRBV4-3 and TRBJ2-7, with TRBD2 matching 8 bases. Germline lookup yields CDR1 LGHNA and CDR2 YSLEER. The CDR3 extends over 17 amino acids. Losses at the gene ends were 0 bases for V and 4 bases for J; bases not matched to a gene: 11. The CDR3 loop reads CASSQDQARAGAYEQYF. The CDR3 DNA reads as TGCGCCAGCAGCCAAGATCAGGCGAGAGCGGGAGCGTACGAGCAGTACTTC.